This TCR beta chain was captured in a study of cytomegalovirus exposure and HLA in healthy donors. Study-wide results and caveats: Three of the chains that were CMV-associated were confirmed in vitro to be specific for CMV antigens.

The germline V gene encodes CDR1 LNHDA and CDR2 SQIVND (reference sequence). Losses at the gene ends were 5 bases for V and 7 bases for J; bases not matched to a gene: 7. This CDR3 spans 15 amino acids. Researchers ran the PCR with 60 Vbeta and 13 Jbeta primers. Using immunoSEQ multiplex PCR, the repertoire was profiled, and TCRdb retains in-frame clones only, with some absent. The repertoire shows approximately 60,000 clones; the top ten hold under 7%. Donors likely had unrecorded immune exposures despite being nominally healthy when sampled. A note on this clone: Its specificity is unknown.

The chain combines TRBV19 with TRBJ1-4; 10 nucleotides align to TRBD1. This receptor was identified in a man aged 25-45 years in good health and CMV-seropositive. The sample consisted of PBMCs. CDR3 nucleotide sequence: TGTGCCAGTAGTCCCCCCGGGACAGGGGTTGAAAAACTGTTTTTT. The encoded protein is CASSPPGTGVEKLFF.